Presented here are 31 T cell receptor beta chains from one specimen sequenced in a study of blood T cell repertoires in COVID-19. Measured with immunoSEQ multiplex PCR; TCRdb has only the in-frame clones, and not every one. The profile shows roughly 120,000 clones, 60% to 85% of them singletons. The sample taken for sequencing was peripheral blood. These receptors originate from a human donor in a cohort sampled during active or convalescent COVID-19.

The chain uses TRBV7-2 and TRBJ2-5, with 12 bases aligning to TRBD2. V was pared by 5 bases and J by 2 bases, with 12 bases of the junction left unmatched. The CDR3 has 18 amino acids. Germline V gene lookup returns CDR1 SGHTA and CDR2 FQGNSA. This CDR3 is CASSPGPSGGAAQETQYF. CDR3 in DNA: TGTGCCAGCAGCCCCGGGCCTAGCGGGGGGGCTGCTCAAGAGACCCAGTACTTC.

The rearrangement links TRBV6-5 to TRBJ2-1, with D maybe TRBD2 (6 bases). The CDR3 sequence is 13 residues long. Germline CDR1 MNHEY, CDR2 SVGAGI. V shed 2 bases and J shed 9 bases, with 11 bases lying between them. CDR3 DNA sequence: TGTGCCAGCAGTTACCGGACTAACGGTGAGCAGTTCTTC. Translation gives CASSYRTNGEQFF.

V gene TRBV19 combines with J gene TRBJ2-7, with 14 bases fitting TRBD2. V lost 4 bases to trimming and J lost 2 bases; unmatched junction nucleotides: 4. The germline V gene encodes CDR1 LNHDA and CDR2 SQIVND (reference sequence). This CDR3 is 16 amino acids long. The CDR3 loop is CASSRGTSGSPYEQYF. CDR3 bases: TGTGCCAGTAGTAGAGGGACTAGCGGGAGTCCCTACGAGCAGTACTTC.

This chain connects TRBV28 to TRBJ2-7; the D gene is possibly TRBD1 (6 bases). This CDR3 contains 15 residues. The V end was cut by 4 bases, the J end by 7 bases, with 20 bases between. From germline, CDR1 is MDHEN and CDR2 SYDVKM. In DNA, the CDR3 is TGTGCCAGCAGTTCCCGACAGGTATCTAGCCTGGAGCAGTACTTC. Translation: CASSSRQVSSLEQYF.

V usage is TRBV18 and J usage is TRBJ2-3; possible D gene TRBD2, 5 bases. V was clipped by 3 bases and J by 6 bases, with 13 bases between them. From germline, CDR1 is KGHSH and CDR2 LQKENI. The CDR3 covers 14 residues. CDR3 DNA: TGTGCCAGCTCACCCACCGCGACTACCGATACGCAGTATTTT. Protein product: CASSPTATTDTQYF.

V and J are TRBV6-1 and TRBJ2-1; 9 bases align to TRBD1. The germline V gene has CDR1 MNHNS and CDR2 SASEGT. This CDR3 spans 17 amino acids. Unmatched junction bases numbered 5, after V lost 0 bases and J lost 2 bases. The CDR3 nucleotides are TGTGCCAGCAGTGAAGCCGGGACAGGGTGGCCCTACAATGAGCAGTTCTTC. This translates into CASSEAGTGWPYNEQFF.

The chain couples TRBV30 to TRBJ1-5, with 10 bases fitting TRBD1. The CDR3 runs to 15 residues. V shed 2 bases and J 4 bases; nucleotides not matched to a gene: 5. The germline V gene has CDR1 GTSNPN and CDR2 SVGIG (reference sequence). The CDR3 sequence: CAWSRQGAVNQPQHF. The CDR3, as DNA: TGTGCCTGGAGTAGACAGGGGGCGGTAAATCAGCCCCAGCATTTT.

J is TRBJ2-2 and V is TRBV7-2; D is unclear. The ends were cut back, 1 base at V and 4 bases at J, with 4 bases in the middle. Looked up from germline, CDR1 is SGHTA and CDR2 is FQGNSA. The CDR3 extends over 13 amino acids. The CDR3 region is CASSLDSTGELFF. In DNA, the CDR3 is TGTGCCAGCAGCTTAGACAGCACCGGGGAGCTGTTTTTT.

The chain uses TRBV18 and TRBJ1-4; 7 positions match TRBD1. Germline V gene sequence: CDR1 KGHSH, CDR2 LQKENI. V was pared by 5 bases and J by 7 bases, with 4 bases of the junction left unmatched. This CDR3 comprises 13 residues. The CDR3 protein is CASSFDRVEKLFF. In DNA form, the CDR3 reads TGTGCCAGCTCATTCGACAGGGTTGAAAAACTGTTTTTT. Filled out from reference TRBV18 and TRBJ1-4, the complete variable domain reads NAGVMQNPRHLVRRRGQEARLRCSPMKGHSHVYWYRQLPEEGLKFMVYLQKENIIDESGMPKERFSAEFPKEGPSILRIQQVVRGDSAAYFCASSFDRVEKLFFGSGTQLSVL.

This clone was observed a few times. The chain combines TRBV7-2 with TRBJ2-6, with 10 positions matching TRBD1. CDR3 size: 15 residues. Germline trimming cut 5 bases from V and 9 bases from J; bases unmatched to any gene: 7. Germline V gene data show CDR1 as SGHTA and CDR2 as FQGNSA. The CDR3 coding sequence is TGTGCCAGCAGCGGCCGGGACAGGGGTTTCAACGTCCTGACTTTC. Translating gives CASSGRDRGFNVLTF.

V usage is TRBV11-2 and J usage is TRBJ2-5, with D hard to call. V shed 0 bases and J shed 4 bases, with 6 bases lying between them. The germline gives CDR1 SGHAT, CDR2 FQNNGV. This CDR3 contains 13 residues. The CDR3 bases are TGTGCCAGCAGCTTAGACTTGCGAGAGACCCAGTACTTC. Translating it yields CASSLDLRETQYF.

V gene TRBV10-3 combines with J gene TRBJ1-1, with D unclear. V lost 0 bases and J lost 5, with 13 bases in between. From germline, CDR1 is ENHRY and CDR2 SYGVKD. This CDR3 has 15 amino acids. The CDR3 sequence: CAISESGQMRTEAFF. The CDR3 DNA reads as TGTGCCATCAGTGAGTCCGGTCAGATGAGGACTGAAGCTTTCTTT.

This sequence joins TRBV5-1 and TRBJ2-7; D unclear. V lost 0 bases to trimming and J lost 7 bases, with 14 bases between them. This CDR3 has 14 amino acids. Germline V lookup: CDR1 SGHRS, CDR2 YFSETQ. The CDR3 region is CASSLVLAPQEQYF. The CDR3 DNA is TGCGCCAGCAGCTTGGTCTTAGCACCCCAGGAGCAGTACTTC.

The chain carries TRBV7-2 and TRBJ2-1; D unclear. V was pared by 2 bases and J by 7 bases, with 9 bases between. CDR1 SGHTA and CDR2 FQGNSA come from the germline V gene. The CDR3 sequence is 13 residues long. CDR3: CASSLTTQNEQFF. The CDR3 region has the DNA TGTGCCAGCAGCTTAACTACGCAGAATGAGCAGTTCTTC.

The chain recombines TRBV5-1 with TRBJ2-2; 7 positions match TRBD1. The CDR3 loop spans 16 amino acids. Germline V gives CDR1 SGHRS, CDR2 YFSETQ. After removal of 3 bases from V and 8 bases from J, the junction contained 13 bases not matched to a gene. The CDR3 spells CASSWYGTENVGELFF. DNA of the CDR3: TGCGCCAGCAGCTGGTACGGGACAGAGAACGTAGGGGAGCTGTTTTTT.

This clone was counted a few times. The chain couples TRBV14 to TRBJ1-5; TRBD1 might be the D (6 bases). Germline CDR1 SGHDN, CDR2 FVKESK. The V end was cut by 3 bases, the J end by 2 bases, with 8 bases between. The CDR3 contains 14 residues. The CDR3 DNA reads TGTGCCAGCAGCCACAGGGGCGGCAATCAGCCCCAGCATTTT. Protein sequence: CASSHRGGNQPQHF.

The chain employs TRBV6-2 or TRBV6-3 and TRBJ2-7; D may be TRBD1 (5 bases). Between the trimmed V and J ends, which lost 0 bases and 1 base, there was a span of 7 bases. Germline assignment: CDR1 MNHEY and CDR2 SVGEGT. The CDR3 covers 14 residues. This CDR3 is CASSYSQGSYEQYF. Here the CDR3 DNA reads TGTGCCAGCAGTTACTCGCAGGGATCCTACGAGCAGTACTTC.

This clone showed up just a few times. The V gene is TRBV3-1 (or the pseudogene TRBV3-2), the J gene TRBJ1-6; 9 bases are shared with TRBD1. The CDR3 is 16 residues long. Germline V CDR1 and CDR2: LGHDT, YNNKEL (reference sequence). The V segment lost 1 base and the J segment 7 bases; nucleotides outside the gene matches: 5. Written as DNA, the CDR3 is TGTGCCAGCAGCCAAGGGGACAGGGTTTACAATTCACCCCTCCACTTT. It is translated as CASSQGDRVYNSPLHF.

The chain is built from TRBV30 and TRBJ1-4; 7 bases agree with TRBD1. Germline CDR1 GTSNPN, CDR2 SVGIG (reference sequence). The CDR3 consists of 15 residues. V lost 2 bases to trimming and J lost 0 bases; unmatched junction nucleotides: 3. This CDR3 reads CAWSRQGATNEKLFF. CDR3 coding DNA: TGTGCCTGGAGTCGACAGGGCGCAACTAATGAAAAACTGTTTTTT.

V and J are TRBV7-9 and TRBJ2-2; 9 bases align to TRBD2. The CDR3 sequence is 15 residues long. The J segment lost 6 bases and the V segment lost 5 bases, leaving 7 bases of the junction unmatched. From germline, CDR1 is SEHNR and CDR2 FQNEAQ (reference sequence). The CDR3 DNA follows: TGTGCCAGCAGCAACTTAGCGGGAGTTGCCGGGGAGCTGTTTTTT. Amino acid sequence: CASSNLAGVAGELFF.

This sequence joins TRBV10-3 and TRBJ2-1; D possibly corresponds to TRBD1 (5 bases). Per germline, CDR1 ENHRY and CDR2 SYGVKD. V was shortened by 2 bases and J by 5 bases, with 7 bases between the two germline ends. The CDR3 consists of 13 residues. This CDR3 is CAISEKGNNEQFF. The CDR3 DNA reads as TGTGCCATCAGTGAGAAGGGGAACAATGAGCAGTTCTTC.

The rearrangement joins TRBV4-3 to TRBJ2-7; weak D call: TRBD2 (7 bases). This CDR3 comprises 18 residues. Looked up from germline, CDR1 is LGHNA and CDR2 is YSLEER. V was pared by 1 base and J by 5 bases, with 24 bases between. The CDR3 protein is CASSQVGGGVNLGHEQYF. The CDR3 region has the DNA TGCGCCAGCAGCCAAGTAGGAGGGGGGGTTAACCTGGGGCACGAGCAGTACTTC.

The chain uses TRBV11-3 and TRBJ1-6; a weak D match, TRBD1 (6 bases). The CDR3 sequence is 15 residues long. V was cut by 0 bases and J by 6 bases, with 9 bases left in between. Germline lookup yields CDR1 SGHNT and CDR2 YENEEA. This CDR3 reads CASSLDGQTNSPLHF. For the CDR3, the DNA is TGTGCCAGCAGCTTAGACGGACAGACTAATTCACCCCTCCACTTT.

This chain uses TRBV10-3 with TRBJ2-3, with 14 bases fitting TRBD2. This CDR3 spans 17 amino acids. Germline trimming cut 6 bases from V and 4 bases from J; bases unmatched to any gene: 9. Germline V lookup: CDR1 ENHRY, CDR2 SYGVKD. The CDR3 here is CAISMEGLAGVSDTQYF. CDR3 coding DNA: TGTGCCATCAGCATGGAGGGACTAGCGGGGGTTTCAGATACGCAGTATTTT.

This chain uses TRBV28 with TRBJ1-3; D possibly corresponds to TRBD1 (5 bases). The CDR3 covers 16 residues. Germline V lookup: CDR1 MDHEN, CDR2 SYDVKM. V lost 1 base and J 1 base, leaving 11 bases between the germline ends. CDR3 coding DNA: TGTGCCAGCAGTTTATTGGTATCAGGGTCTGGAAACACCATATATTTT. Protein: CASSLLVSGSGNTIYF. The complete variable domain, with remaining parts taken from reference TRBV28 and TRBJ1-3, reads DVKVTQSSRYLVKRTGEKVFLECVQDMDHENMFWYRQDPGLGLRLIYFSYDVKMKEKGDIPEGYSVSREKKERFSLILESASTNQTSMYLCASSLLVSGSGNTIYFGEGSWLTVV.

V is TRBV5-6 and J is TRBJ2-7, with TRBD1 as a possible D gene (5 bases). Germline values: CDR1 SGHDT, CDR2 YYEEEE. The CDR3 has 13 amino acids. V was cut by 1 base and J by 5 bases, with 10 bases left in between. CDR3 nucleotides: TGTGCCAGCAGCTTGCGACAGAACGACGAGCAGTACTTC. Translating gives CASSLRQNDEQYF.

This sequence joins TRBV12-3 or TRBV12-4 and TRBJ1-4; D remains unclear. Trimming pared 5 bases from V and 11 bases from J, leaving 15 bases between. The CDR3 has 13 amino acids. In nucleotides, the CDR3 is TGTGCCAGCAGTACCGGGGAGGGAGTGAAACTGTTTTTT. Translation: CASSTGEGVKLFF.

The V call is TRBV3-1 (or the pseudogene TRBV3-2), the J call TRBJ2-5; 12 nucleotides match TRBD2. The length of the CDR3 is 16 residues. The ends lost 1 base at V and 7 bases at J; junction bases unmatched: 7. Germline values: CDR1 LGHDT, CDR2 YNNKEL (reference sequence). The CDR3 DNA follows: TGTGCCAGCAGCCAAGCCCCTAGCGGGGGGGATAGGACCCAGTACTTC. Its protein product is CASSQAPSGGDRTQYF.

V gene TRBV7-6 combines with J gene TRBJ2-7, with 9 bases matching TRBD2. Germline CDR1 and CDR2: SGHVS and FNYEAQ. The CDR3 extends over 15 amino acids. The ends lost 5 bases at V and 1 base at J; junction bases unmatched: 6. The DNA for the CDR3 is TGTGCCAGCAGCCAAGCGGGAGGCGGTTCCTACGAGCAGTACTTC. It encodes CASSQAGGGSYEQYF.

This chain joins TRBV12-3 or TRBV12-4 and TRBJ2-1; D is unresolved. This CDR3 is 11 amino acids long. Trimming stripped 5 bases from V and 8 bases from J, with 7 bases between. The chain's CDR3 is CASSPRHEQFF. DNA for the CDR3: TGTGCCAGCAGTCCCAGGCATGAGCAGTTCTTC.

The rearrangement links TRBV19 to TRBJ2-1, with 14 bases identical to TRBD2. This CDR3 contains 18 residues. Germline V gene sequence: CDR1 LNHDA, CDR2 SQIVND (reference sequence). Trimming removed 1 base from V and 4 bases from J; junction bases left unmatched: 6. CDR3 region: CASSIGTSGGPMYNEQFF. The CDR3 bases are TGTGCCAGTAGTATAGGGACTAGCGGGGGGCCCATGTACAATGAGCAGTTCTTC. Variable domain in full (rest from reference TRBV19 and TRBJ2-1): DGGITQSPKYLFRKEGQNVTLSCEQNLNHDAMYWYRQDPGQGLRLIYYSQIVNDFQKGDIAEGYSVSREKKESFPLTVTSAQKNPTAFYLCASSIGTSGGPMYNEQFFGPGTRLTVL.